This entry lists 17 T cell receptor beta chains sequenced from one sample in a study of graft-versus-host responses after intestinal transplantation (dated by TCRdb to the early 2020s). The sample's time point label is to be understood as: cells obtained before transplantation from donor or recipient. In the mixed lymphocyte reactions, about 200,000 CFSE-labeled pre-transplant responders were plated with about 200,000 irradiated violet-dye-labeled stimulators and cultured for more than five days. The library was obtained by the immunoSEQ multiplex PCR assay. This immuneACCESS table, as held by TCRdb, lists in-frame sequences with V and J called but not all clones. Of the missing ones, under half trace to an unresolved V gene in checked studies; the others have no known cause. The sample table records 12,000 to 15,000 clones; approximately 30% of these occur just once. The ten most abundant clones make up approximately 1.8% of the sample.

This specimen was alloreactive CD8+ T cells from a mixed lymphocyte reaction culture, taken before intestinal transplant. What the cell subset or site label conveys for this sample: CFSE-low proliferating T cells sorted from roughly 6-day pre-transplant mixed lymphocyte reaction (GvH or HvG direction). The receptor source for this set is a human patient who received an intestinal transplant.

The chain links TRBV19 to TRBJ2-2; D not certain. Germline assignment: CDR1 LNHDA and CDR2 SQIVND (reference sequence). The CDR3 length is 11 residues. V was trimmed by 4 bases and J by 7 bases, leaving 4 bases between them. CDR3 sequence (DNA): TGTGCCAGTAGTACGGGCGGGGAGCTGTTTTTT. It translates to CASSTGGELFF.

This clone was seen more than once but under ten times. The chain carries TRBV19 and TRBJ1-1, with D perhaps TRBD1 (6 bases). Germline values: CDR1 LNHDA, CDR2 SQIVND (reference sequence). The CDR3 totals 14 residues. V shed 7 bases and J shed 4 bases, with 16 bases lying between them. CDR3 in DNA: TGTGCCAGTACATTATCAGGGGCTGGCACTGAAGCTTTCTTT. It translates to CASTLSGAGTEAFF.

V usage is TRBV4-3 and J usage is TRBJ2-1; 9 bases map to TRBD2. Germline V gives CDR1 LGHNA, CDR2 YSLEER. After removal of 3 bases from V and 4 bases from J, the junction contained 4 bases not matched to a gene. The CDR3 length is 15 residues. CDR3 in DNA: TGCGCCAGCAGCCAGGATAGCGGGGGTTACAATGAGCAGTTCTTC. Its translation is CASSQDSGGYNEQFF.

This clone rates as medium-sized (0.01 to 0.1%). The rearrangement uses TRBV4-1 and TRBJ1-2, with D perhaps TRBD1 (5 bases). This CDR3 contains 15 residues. Per germline, CDR1 MGHRA and CDR2 YSYEKL. Trimming took 3 bases from V and 4 from J, leaving 15 bases between them. For the CDR3, the DNA is TGCGCCAGCAGCCACCTCAACTGGGGCCCCTATGGCTACACCTTC. Translated, it gives CASSHLNWGPYGYTF.

This clone occurred once. The chain employs TRBV7-8 and TRBJ2-5, with 10 nucleotides matching TRBD2. V shed 5 bases and J 5 bases; nucleotides not matched to a gene: 11. This CDR3 has 16 residues. Germline assignment: CDR1 SGHVS and CDR2 FQNEAQ. CDR3 protein: CASSRSIAGGGETQYF. CDR3 nucleotide sequence: TGTGCCAGCAGCCGATCAATAGCGGGGGGAGGGGAGACCCAGTACTTC.

This clone was counted between two and nine times. The chain recombines TRBV14 with TRBJ2-7; 8 nucleotides line up with TRBD1. J lost 2 bases, V lost 3 bases, and 6 bases had no gene match. Germline V lookup: CDR1 SGHDN, CDR2 FVKESK. The CDR3 runs 15 residues. CDR3 DNA: TGTGCCAGCAGCCAGTTGGAGACAGGGGCCTACGAGCAGTACTTC. Protein: CASSQLETGAYEQYF.

In its sample, this clone was seen a few times. The V and J genes are TRBV27 and TRBJ2-3; 7 positions agree with TRBD2. Germline-derived CDR1 and CDR2 are MNHEY and SMNVEV (reference sequence). The CDR3 has 14 amino acids. The V gene end was trimmed by 4 bases and the J gene end by 3 bases; junction bases not matched to a gene: 4. The CDR3 reads CASSYMGGTDTQYF. The CDR3 region has the DNA TGTGCCAGCAGTTACATGGGGGGGACAGATACGCAGTATTTT.

This rearrangement joins TRBV4-1 to TRBJ2-3; 7 bases fit TRBD2. This CDR3 has 16 residues. J gave up 5 bases and V 2 bases, and 10 bases lay outside the gene matches. Germline assignment: CDR1 MGHRA and CDR2 YSYEKL. CDR3 in DNA: TGCGCCAGCAGCCAAATAGCGGGCTCCGGGGGAGATACGCAGTATTTT. As protein: CASSQIAGSGGDTQYF.

In this sample, this clone turned up once. The rearrangement links TRBV19 to TRBJ1-5, with D hard to call. V was trimmed by 1 base and J by 0 bases, leaving 10 bases between them. The CDR3 is 16 residues long. The germline CDR1 and CDR2 sequences are LNHDA and SQIVND (reference sequence). The CDR3 spells CASSIVSIHSNQPQHF. The CDR3 coding sequence is TGTGCCAGTAGTATAGTTAGCATTCATAGCAATCAGCCCCAGCATTTT.

This clone came up a few times. The gene calls are TRBV29-1 and TRBJ1-1; 9 nucleotides align to TRBD1. The CDR3 sequence is 13 residues long. Germline values: CDR1 SQVTM, CDR2 ANQGSEA. V lost 1 base to trimming and J lost 7 bases; unmatched junction nucleotides: 4. The CDR3 is CSVEVGTGSEAFF. The CDR3 bases are TGCAGCGTTGAAGTTGGGACAGGGAGTGAAGCTTTCTTT.

The chain couples TRBV9 to TRBJ2-1, with 8 bases fitting TRBD1. CDR1 is SGDLS and CDR2 is YYNGEE in the germline V gene. Trimming cost V 3 bases and J 5 bases; bases outside gene matches: 4. The CDR3 has 14 residues. CDR3 coding DNA: TGTGCCAGCAGCGGTACAGGGGGAAACAATGAGCAGTTCTTC. Its protein product is CASSGTGGNNEQFF.

In its sample, this clone was seen a few times. The chain links TRBV6-1 to TRBJ1-1; weak D call: TRBD1 (6 bases). Germline-derived CDR1 and CDR2 are MNHNS and SASEGT. The CDR3 runs to 14 residues. The V gene lost 5 bases and the J gene lost 2 bases, with 12 bases spanning the gap. For the CDR3, the DNA is TGTGCCAGCAGTAGACCACAGGGAAACACTGAAGCTTTCTTT. Amino acid sequence: CASSRPQGNTEAFF.

In this sample, this clone turned up a few times. The chain recombines TRBV4-3 with TRBJ2-7; TRBD2 agrees at 11 bases. Germline V gives CDR1 LGHNA, CDR2 YSLEER. Germline trimming cut 1 base from V and 2 bases from J; bases unmatched to any gene: 1. The CDR3 runs to 15 residues. This chain's CDR3 is CASSQGTSGPYEQYF. The CDR3 nucleotides are TGCGCCAGCAGCCAAGGGACTAGCGGGCCCTACGAGCAGTACTTC.

The genes are TRBV9 and TRBJ2-3; the D gene is possibly TRBD2 (5 bases). In germline, CDR1 is SGDLS, CDR2 YYNGEE. The CDR3 runs 12 residues. The ends were cut back, 4 bases at V and 6 bases at J, with 9 bases in the middle. CDR3 protein: CASSPSGDTQYF. The CDR3 coding sequence is TGTGCCAGCAGCCCATCGGGGGATACGCAGTATTTT.

The CDR3 protein is CASSSASDTQYF. The CDR3 coding sequence is TGTGCCAGCTCTAGCGCTTCGGATACGCAGTATTTT. V and J are TRBV7-9 and TRBJ2-3; D perhaps matches TRBD2 (6 bases). The CDR3 consists of 12 residues. The V and J ends lost 8 bases and 6 bases respectively, with 12 bases between them. Looked up from germline, CDR1 is SEHNR and CDR2 is FQNEAQ (reference sequence). Full variable domain (missing parts from reference TRBV7-9 and TRBJ2-3): DTGVSQNPRHKITKRGQNVTFRCDPISEHNRLYWYRQTLGQGPEFLTYFQNEAQLEKSRLLSDRFSAERPKGSFSTLEIQRTEQGDSAMYLCASSSASDTQYFGPGTRLTVL.

The gene calls are TRBV10-3 and TRBJ2-1; weak D call: TRBD1 (7 bases). The V gene's germline CDR1 is ENHRY and CDR2 SYGVKD. The CDR3 sequence is 17 residues long. V dropped 3 bases and J dropped 5 bases, with 20 bases sitting between them. The CDR3 DNA follows: TGTGCCATCAGTGATGGGGGGTGGGGGACAGTCGACAATGAGCAGTTCTTC. Translation: CAISDGGWGTVDNEQFF.

The gene calls are TRBV4-3 and TRBJ2-5; no reliable D call. Germline V CDR1 and CDR2: LGHNA, YSLEER. This CDR3 has 14 residues. Trimming removed 0 bases at V and 4 bases at J, with 9 bases between. CDR3 sequence (DNA): TGCGCCAGCAGCCAAGATCGAGTTGTAGAGACCCAGTACTTC. It yields the protein CASSQDRVVETQYF.